This is a list of T cell receptor beta chains from one sample in a study of blood T cell repertoires in COVID-19. Assay: immunoSEQ multiplex PCR; the TCRdb copy retains only in-frame clones and omits some. There are 200,000 to 250,000 clones in the sample; 80% to 90% occur only once, and 15% to 20% lies in the top ten. The sequenced sample consisted of peripheral blood. The receptors come from an elderly woman with active or convalescent COVID-19. Both conserved end residues are part of each CDR3. A D gene is named only where the DNA matches it firmly. Only some rows state a clone size, as once, few, many or a class for expanded clones.

>TRBD2|TRBV4-1|TRBJ2-1|.
TGCGCCAGCAGCCCGTGGACTAGCGCGACCACACCAGACCAGTTCTTC
CASSPWTSATTPDQFF
>.|TRBV7-2|TRBJ2-7|.
TGTGCCAGCAGCTTAGTTGGGACGACGGGACTTTCCAGCTCCTACGAGCAGTACTTC
CASSLVGTTGLSSSYEQYF
>.|TRBV3-1/TRBV3-2|TRBJ1-2|.
TGTGCCAGCAGCCGGCAAAAGGAGTCTAACTATGGCTACACCTTC
CASSRQKESNYGYTF
>.|TRBV28|TRBJ2-5|once
TGTGCCAGCACCCATTTCGACAGTTACCTCCAAGAGACCCAGTACTTC
CASTHFDSYLQETQYF
>.|TRBV18|TRBJ2-1|.
TGTGCCAGCTTAGCCAGCGGACTGTACAATGAGCAGTTCTTC
CASLASGLYNEQFF
>.|TRBV25-1|TRBJ1-6|few
TGTGCCAGCAGTGAAAGGGGTAATTCACCCCTCCACTTT
CASSERGNSPLHF
>TRBD1|TRBV19|TRBJ1-6|.
TGTGCCAGTAGTACGACAGGGGACTCACCCCTCCACTTT
CASSTTGDSPLHF
>TRBD1|TRBV27|TRBJ1-6|.
TGTGCCAGCAGTTCACACACAGGGGTGGGAAATTCACCCCTCCACTTT
CASSSHTGVGNSPLHF
>.|TRBV27|TRBJ2-7|.
TGTGCCAGCACTCCCTGGGCCTCCCCAGGGGAGCAGTACTTC
CASTPWASPGEQYF
>.|TRBV6-4|TRBJ1-1|once
TGTGCCAGCAGTGCTGGCCCAGGGGACACTGAAGCTTTCTTT
CASSAGPGDTEAFF
>.|TRBV7-9|TRBJ1-2|few
TGTGCCAGCAGCTCGCAATCGTCGGGAGGCTACACCTTC
CASSSQSSGGYTF
>.|TRBV2|TRBJ1-2|once
TGTGCCAGCAGCCGGGACTCGGTCGTTGGCTACACCTTC
CASSRDSVVGYTF
>.|TRBV5-1|TRBJ2-7|.
TGCGCCAGCAGCTTGACAGGGCCAGCCGACGAGCAGTACTTC
CASSLTGPADEQYF
>.|TRBV6-2/TRBV6-3|TRBJ2-7|few
TGTGCCAGCAGTCGTCTAACCCAGGGGATGGAGCAGTACTTC
CASSRLTQGMEQYF
>.|TRBV6-5|TRBJ2-7|.
TGTGCCAGCAGCACAGGGCCCCCGTACGAGCAGTACTTC
CASSTGPPYEQYF
>.|TRBV9|TRBJ2-3|.
TGTGCCAGCAGCCCCGGGAGAAGCACAGATACGCAGTATTTT
CASSPGRSTDTQYF
>TRBD2|TRBV24-1|TRBJ2-2|once
TGTGCCACCAGTGATTTGATCGGTAGCGGGGGACCCTCATACACCGGGGAGCTGTTTTTT
CATSDLIGSGGPSYTGELFF
>.|TRBV2|TRBJ2-1|.
TGTGCCAGCAGTGAATTGGCTAGTATTCCGGATGAGCAGTTCTTC
CASSELASIPDEQFF
>.|TRBV19|TRBJ1-5|.
TGTGCCAGTAGTATTTACTTTCTGAGCTATAGCAATCAGCCCCAGCATTTT
CASSIYFLSYSNQPQHF
>.|TRBV29-1|TRBJ1-2|.
TGCAGCGTTGAAGGAGGGTCGCTGGGCTACACCTTC
CSVEGGSLGYTF
>.|TRBV15|TRBJ2-2|.
TGTGCCACCAGCAGGCCCGGGACTTCGAACACCGGGGAGCTGTTTTTT
CATSRPGTSNTGELFF
>.|TRBV6-5|TRBJ2-1|.
TGTGCCAGCAGTCGGGGGTTAGCTGAGCAGTTCTTC
CASSRGLAEQFF
>TRBD2|TRBV7-2|TRBJ2-1|few
TGTGCCAGCAGCGCACGGGGGGGCTTAGGTCATAATGAGCAGTTCTTC
CASSARGGLGHNEQFF
>TRBD1|TRBV4-2|TRBJ2-1|.
TGTGCCAGCAGCGCTGGGACAGGCGACAATGAGCAGTTCTTC
CASSAGTGDNEQFF
>TRBD1|TRBV6-1|TRBJ1-1|.
TGTGCCAGCAGTATCCTGGGACAGGGGGACACTGAAGCTTTCTTT
CASSILGQGDTEAFF
>TRBD2|TRBV27|TRBJ2-7|.
TGTGCCAGCAGTTCGGGACTAGCGGGAGAGGGTGTTTACGAGCAGTACTTC
CASSSGLAGEGVYEQYF
>.|TRBV20-1|TRBJ1-1|once
TGCAGTGCTAGGCGTGACACTGAAGCTTTCTTT
CSARRDTEAFF
>.|TRBV18|TRBJ1-2|few
TGTGCCAGCTCATTGGACAGTAACTATGGCTACACCTTC
CASSLDSNYGYTF
>TRBD1|TRBV7-9|TRBJ1-1|.
TGTGCCAGCAGCTTGGGACAGGAGAACACTGAAGCTTTCTTT
CASSLGQENTEAFF
>.|TRBV7-9|TRBJ2-7|.
TGTGCCAGCAGCCAAATCTCCTTACTCTACGAGCAGTACTTC
CASSQISLLYEQYF
>TRBD2|TRBV15|TRBJ2-1|.
TGTGCCACCAGCAGGGCTAGCGGGGGGGTTTACAATGAGCAGTTCTTC
CATSRASGGVYNEQFF
>TRBD2|TRBV12-3/TRBV12-4|TRBJ2-7|.
TGTGCCAGCAAAGGAGCGGGACCCTACGAGCAGTACTTC
CASKGAGPYEQYF
>TRBD1|TRBV5-5|TRBJ2-3|.
TGTGCCAGCAGCTTACTACAGGGGATGAACACAGATACGCAGTATTTT
CASSLLQGMNTDTQYF
>.|TRBV5-1|TRBJ1-2|.
TGCGCCAGCAGCTTGACAGGGTACTATGGCTACACCTTC
CASSLTGYYGYTF
>.|TRBV3-1/TRBV3-2|TRBJ2-6|.
TGTGCCAGCAGCCCGGTGGGACACTACCTCTCTGGGGCCAACGTCCTGACTTTC
CASSPVGHYLSGANVLTF
>TRBD2|TRBV6-5|TRBJ2-5|.
TGTGCCAGCAGTTGGGGACTAGCGGCTCAAGAGACCCAGTACTTC
CASSWGLAAQETQYF
>TRBD1|TRBV19|TRBJ1-1|.
TGTGCCAGCCTCCACGGGACAGGGAGCTTCATGAACACTGAAGCTTTCTTT
CASLHGTGSFMNTEAFF
>TRBD2|TRBV29-1|TRBJ2-1|once
TGCAGCGCCCAGCGGGAGATATACAATGAGCAGTTCTTC
CSAQREIYNEQFF
>TRBD1|TRBV19|TRBJ2-7|.
TGTGCCAGTAGTATCGCCGCCACAGGGGTCTACGAGCAGTACTTC
CASSIAATGVYEQYF
>.|TRBV6-5|TRBJ2-5|few
TGTGCCAGCAGCCCCAACAGAGAGACCCAGTACTTC
CASSPNRETQYF
>TRBD1|TRBV19|TRBJ1-5|.
TGTGCCAGTAGTATAAGGGACAGTAATAATCAGCCCCAGCATTTT
CASSIRDSNNQPQHF
>TRBD1|TRBV30|TRBJ1-1|.
TGTGCCTGGAGTGTTTCGGGACAGGGGACTGAAGCTTTCTTT
CAWSVSGQGTEAFF
>.|TRBV19|TRBJ2-5|.
TGTGCCAGTAGGAACTTTGGAGAGACCCAGTACTTC
CASRNFGETQYF
>TRBD1|TRBV7-9|TRBJ1-4|.
TGTGCCACAAAGGACAGGAATGAAAAACTGTTTTTT
CATKDRNEKLFF
>.|TRBV11-3|TRBJ1-4|.
TGTGCCAGCAGCTTAGAACCACAGGGCGAAAAACTGTTTTTT
CASSLEPQGEKLFF
>TRBD1|TRBV28|TRBJ2-7|.
TGTGCCAGCAGTTCAACCGGGACAGGATTTTACGAGCAGTACTTC
CASSSTGTGFYEQYF